This entry describes one TCR beta chain. The antigen remains undetermined. The junction does not match germline at one end; this may be a read error. Investigators took RNA and DNA out together from 20-30 mg of unsorted bulk tissue. The sample comes from a study of tumor-infiltrating lymphocytes in primary liver carcinoma. Study background: Samples yielded about 3.65 to 8 million productive TCRbeta reads, similar across tissue types.

General study results and limits: The study found tumor-adjacent and tumor-blood pairs overlapped less than tumor region pairs. Relative to blood, tumors carried a significantly larger fraction of the repertoire in their top 250 clones (p = 0.039).

cDNA specific to TCR beta was made from 500 ng of total RNA, with a constant-region primer employed for priming. Libraries covering TCR beta were generated through three nested multiplex PCR rounds (using a slightly modified ARM-PCR). TRBV1-TRBV30 forward primers paired with a C-beta reverse primer were used in the first two PCR rounds, which ran 9 to 10 cycles each. From the multiplex PCR reads, TCRdb called clonotypes with MiXCR, one entry per CDR3 protein. Here the sample spans 80,000 or so distinct CDR3 sequences, 70% to 80% being singletons. Germline V CDR1 and CDR2: MNHEY, SVGAGI. The CDR3 is made up of 16 amino acids.

This chain joins TRBV6-5 and TRBJ2-6; the D gene is possibly TRBD1 (5 bases). The sequencing sample was made of liver tumor tissue from sampling region 4. Subset given: tumor region T4, right-lateral pole. The origin of this receptor is a woman aged 55-69 years with primary liver carcinoma and hepatitis B virus infection. The chain's CDR3 is CASSYFGHSGANILTF. In DNA, the CDR3 is TGTGCCAGCAGTTACTTTGGACATTCTGGGGCCAACATCCTGACTTTC.